Given below is one T cell receptor beta chain in context. The data derive from a study of blood T cell repertoires in COVID-19. As for the study in general: Sources were T cells, B-cell-depleted T cells, or PBMCs; the material itself was cDNA or gDNA.

CDR3 length equals 12 residues. Per germline, CDR1 GTSNPN and CDR2 SVGIG (reference sequence). V lost 2 bases and J lost 7, with 6 bases in between. Original analysis: How many nucleated cells were present was estimated from reference gene primer amplification. Only in-frame clones appear in the TCRdb table, and some are missing; sequencing was by immunoSEQ multiplex PCR. V, J and clone size were drawn from that table, and D and trimming were deduced from the DNA. The sample has roughly 250,000 clones, about nine tenths seen once. The sample consisted of peripheral blood. This clonotype originated in a man aged 55 to 70 who had recovered from COVID-19. The V and J genes are TRBV30 and TRBJ1-6; D call uncertain. CDR3 nucleotides: TGTGCCTGGAGTTCACAGAATTCACCCCTCCACTTT. Its protein is CAWSSQNSPLHF.